Following are 9 T cell receptor beta chains from one sample sequenced in a study of blood T cell repertoires in COVID-19 (dated by TCRdb to 2020 to 2021). The method behind the library was the immunoSEQ multiplex PCR assay. In TCRdb, the immuneACCESS table is reduced to in-frame sequences with V and J assigned. These tables do not hold every clone; where another copy was compared, an unresolved V gene accounts for under half, and the others remain unexplained. The sample contains 250,000 or so clones, about nine tenths of them found a single time. The ten largest make up around 2.4% of the sample. The sample was PBMCs or T cells enriched from blood (not recorded which). These receptors came from a woman younger than 30 who had recovered from COVID-19.

CDR3 amino acids: CASSQGHPPLGNEQFF. The CDR3 DNA follows: TGTGCCAGCAGCCAAGGCCATCCGCCCCTCGGGAATGAGCAGTTCTTC. V and J are TRBV3-1 (or the pseudogene TRBV3-2) and TRBJ2-1; no clear D. V lost 1 base to trimming and J lost 7 bases, with 17 bases between them. Germline loops: CDR1 LGHDT, CDR2 YNNKEL (reference sequence). This CDR3 region has 16 residues.

This chain joins TRBV28 and TRBJ1-2; no clear D gene. V gave up 1 base and J gave up 4 bases, with 10 bases separating them. Germline V lookup: CDR1 MDHEN, CDR2 SYDVKM. The CDR3 has 14 residues. The chain's CDR3 is CASSLYEPPYGYTF. The CDR3 DNA reads as TGTGCCAGCAGTTTATACGAGCCGCCCTATGGCTACACCTTC.

The genes are TRBV28 and TRBJ2-1; TRBD2 aligns across 8 bases. This CDR3 is built from 16 residues. V trimming: 4 bases; J trimming: 6 bases; junction bases outside the gene matches: 11. CDR1 MDHEN and CDR2 SYDVKM come from the germline V gene. Written as DNA, the CDR3 is TGTGCCAGCAGTTCTCCGGCGGGGGGCCGGTCCAATGAGCAGTTCTTC. Translated: CASSSPAGGRSNEQFF.

V usage is TRBV4-3 and J usage is TRBJ1-2; 7 positions match TRBD1. V trimming: 3 bases; J trimming: 2 bases; junction bases outside the gene matches: 6. This CDR3 spans 15 amino acids. Germline V gives CDR1 LGHNA, CDR2 YSLEER. CDR3 in amino acids: CASSHQNRGNYGYTF. DNA of the CDR3: TGCGCCAGCAGCCACCAGAACAGGGGAAACTATGGCTACACCTTC.

This chain uses TRBV14 with TRBJ2-1; 7 positions match TRBD2. Germline V gene lookup returns CDR1 SGHDN and CDR2 FVKESK. The CDR3 length is 19 residues. V lost 1 base to trimming and J lost 0 bases; unmatched junction nucleotides: 12. The CDR3 DNA reads TGTGCCAGCAGCCAAGTCGAACACGTGGTAGCGGGCTCCTACAATGAGCAGTTCTTC. As protein: CASSQVEHVVAGSYNEQFF.

The rearrangement joins TRBV24-1 to TRBJ2-3; TRBD1 agrees at 8 bases. The germline gives CDR1 KGHDR, CDR2 SFDVKD. This CDR3 region has 14 residues. Trimming removed 7 bases from V and 0 bases from J; junction bases left unmatched: 2. The CDR3 here is CATRGTGSTDTQYF. CDR3 sequence (DNA): TGTGCCACCAGAGGGACAGGCAGCACAGATACGCAGTATTTT.

The chain uses TRBV5-1 and TRBJ2-7; a weak D match, TRBD1 (6 bases). Trimming stripped 0 bases from V and 6 bases from J, with 13 bases between. The germline gives CDR1 SGHRS, CDR2 YFSETQ. CDR3 length: 14 residues. The DNA of the CDR3 is TGCGCCAGCAGCTTGGTTAGGGGGACGGTCGAGCAGTACTTC. Translating gives CASSLVRGTVEQYF.

The rearrangement joins TRBV27 to TRBJ1-2; 9 positions agree with TRBD1. The V gene end was trimmed by 0 bases and the J gene end by 0 bases; junction bases not matched to a gene: 5. The CDR3 covers 17 residues. In germline, CDR1 is MNHEY, CDR2 SMNVEV (reference sequence). As DNA, the CDR3 is TGTGCCAGCAGTTTATCGGTACAGGGGGCCCCTAACTATGGCTACACCTTC. Protein: CASSLSVQGAPNYGYTF.

This clone was observed a single time. The CDR3 bases are TGCGCCAGCAGCCAAGACCCGAGGACAGATACGCAGTATTTT. It codes for CASSQDPRTDTQYF. The genes are TRBV4-3 and TRBJ2-3; D uncertain. The length of the CDR3 is 14 residues. CDR1 is LGHNA, CDR2 YSLEER, per germline. V was clipped by 0 bases and J by 3 bases, with 7 bases between them.